Reported below is one TCR beta chain. The protocol was immunoSEQ multiplex PCR, while the TCRdb copy is restricted to in-frame clones and leaves out a portion. The sample records 110,000 or so clones, 88% being singletons. Germline V lookup: CDR1 SGHTA, CDR2 FQGNSA. The CDR3 sequence is 14 residues long. V lost 5 bases to trimming and J lost 10 bases; unmatched junction nucleotides: 11. This sample was included in a study of blood T cell repertoires in COVID-19. For the study at large: COVID-19 samples, acute and convalescent, were from the United States, Italy and Spain. PBMCs, B-cell-depleted T cells, or T cells provided the cDNA or gDNA that made up the material.

The V and J genes are TRBV7-2 and TRBJ1-5; 7 nucleotides agree with TRBD1. The TCR comes from a human donor in a cohort sampled during active COVID-19. Source material: peripheral blood. The chain's CDR3 is CASSLDRSWEPQHF. The DNA for the CDR3 is TGTGCCAGCAGCCTGGACAGGAGTTGGGAACCCCAGCATTTT. The whole variable domain, filled in from reference TRBV7-2 and TRBJ1-5, reads GAGVSQSPSNKVTEKGKDVELRCDPISGHTALYWYRQSLGQGLEFLIYFQGNSAPDKSGLPSDRFSAERTGGSVSTLTIQRTQQEDSAVYLCASSLDRSWEPQHFGDGTRLSIL.